What follows is one T cell receptor beta chain and its context. The PCR was carried out with 60 Vbeta primers and 13 Jbeta primers. Sequenced by immunoSEQ multiplex PCR; TCRdb stores in-frame clones only, minus some. The sample carries some 110,000 clones, just under 80% recorded once. Deletions cut 5 bases from V and 1 base from J, with 9 bases between. The CDR3 totals 14 residues. Per germline, CDR1 MNHNY and CDR2 SVGAGI (reference sequence). The data are from a study of cytomegalovirus exposure and HLA in healthy donors. The receptor was derived from a male donor in good health and CMV-seronegative. The gene calls are TRBV6-6 and TRBJ1-5; D might be TRBD1 (6 bases). Sequencing used PBMCs. The CDR3, as DNA: TGTGCCAGCAGTCCCGACAGGAGCAATCAGCCCCAGCATTTT. It encodes CASSPDRSNQPQHF.